The 8 T cell receptor beta chains below were found in one sample sequenced in a study of T-cell memory formation after mild COVID-19. TCRdb analysed the 5' RACE reads with MiXCR anew, one entry per CDR3 protein. The repertoire holds some 490,000 distinct CDR3 sequences, about 18% seen once, with 9% to 15% in the top ten. Sample: PBMCs or a T cell subset sorted from them (not recorded which). The receptors come from an adult woman who had mild COVID-19 (a few samples of this study predate the infection). Cell type and time point are not known.

The chain uses TRBV6-1 and TRBJ1-2; 7 nucleotides agree with TRBD1. With 1 base clipped from V and 4 bases from J, the junction kept 6 bases outside the gene matches. CDR3 length: 15 amino acids. Per the germline V gene, CDR1 is MNHNS and CDR2 is SASEGT. The CDR3 reads CASSEGRGIGYGYTF. The CDR3 DNA sequence: TGTGCCAGCAGTGAAGGCAGGGGGATTGGCTATGGCTACACCTTC.

This chain links TRBV5-4 with TRBJ2-3, with D perhaps matching TRBD1 (6 bases). This CDR3 is 14 amino acids long. The ends were cut back, 2 bases at V and 2 bases at J, with 9 bases in the middle. Germline V gene data show CDR1 as SGHNT and CDR2 as YYREEE (reference sequence). CDR3 loop: CASSLPGVTDTQYF. Here the CDR3 DNA reads TGTGCCAGCAGCTTACCAGGGGTCACAGATACGCAGTATTTT.

This clonotype appeared a few times. The rearrangement uses TRBV25-1 and TRBJ1-1; D gene uncertain. V lost 3 bases and J lost 3, with 17 bases in between. The CDR3 spans 16 residues. Germline V lookup: CDR1 MGHDK, CDR2 SYGVNS. The CDR3 reads CASSDGGGGIDTEAFF. The CDR3 nucleotides read TGTGCCAGCAGTGACGGCGGAGGAGGGATTGACACTGAAGCTTTCTTT.

This clonotype has just a few counts. V usage is TRBV7-8 and J usage is TRBJ2-7, with 9 bases aligning to TRBD2. This CDR3 has 14 residues. Germline-derived CDR1 and CDR2 are SGHVS and FQNEAQ. V shed 1 base, J shed 4 bases, and the junction held 2 bases outside the gene matches. CDR3 DNA: TGTGCCAGCAGCTTAGTGGGACTAGCTTACGAGCAGTACTTC. Encoded protein: CASSLVGLAYEQYF.

The chain carries TRBV9 and TRBJ2-5; TRBD2 agrees at 11 bases. Germline V lookup: CDR1 SGDLS, CDR2 YYNGEE. The CDR3 has 15 residues. With 2 bases clipped from V and 5 bases from J, the junction kept 5 bases outside the gene matches. The CDR3 region has the DNA TGTGCCAGCAGCGTCACTAGCGGGAGTTCGGAGACCCAGTACTTC. Translation: CASSVTSGSSETQYF.

This clonotype was seen a handful of times. The chain employs TRBV6-5 and TRBJ1-4; 11 bases map to TRBD1. In germline, CDR1 is MNHEY, CDR2 SVGAGI. The CDR3 extends over 14 amino acids. J was trimmed by 8 bases and V by 5 bases; bases with no gene match: 4. The CDR3 sequence: CASSRTGGKEKLFF. The CDR3 DNA reads TGTGCCAGCAGTCGGACAGGGGGCAAGGAAAAACTGTTTTTT.

The gene calls are TRBV7-3 and TRBJ2-7; TRBD1 aligns across 7 bases. The CDR3 covers 15 residues. J was trimmed by 2 bases and V by 5 bases; bases with no gene match: 9. The germline V gene has CDR1 SGHTA and CDR2 FQGTGA. In DNA form, the CDR3 reads TGTGCCAGCAGCCCACAAGGAACAGGGGCCTACGAGCAGTACTTC. This gives the protein CASSPQGTGAYEQYF.

The gene calls are TRBV5-6 and TRBJ1-5, with 8 bases aligning to TRBD1. The CDR3 covers 15 residues. V lost 4 bases to trimming and J lost 7 bases; unmatched junction nucleotides: 10. Germline CDR1 and CDR2: SGHDT and YYEEEE. CDR3 DNA sequence: TGTGCCAGCAGCAGGGGGCAGGGGGCGGAACAGCCCCAGCATTTT. It translates to CASSRGQGAEQPQHF.